This is a list of T cell receptor beta chains from one sample in a study of T-cell reconstitution after alpha-beta-depleted transplantation in children. TCRdb fed the PCR reads into MiXCR, producing one record per CDR3 protein. The sample includes about 640,000 distinct CDR3 sequences, over 10% of them seen just once. Source: PBMCs, mostly from graft donor cells, taken 360 days after TCRalphabeta/CD19-depleted stem cell transplant. These receptors all stem from a male patient younger than 18 who had a stem cell transplant for acute myeloid leukemia, so the T cells may come from the graft donor. CDR3s include the opening cysteine and the closing phenylalanine or tryptophan. The D gene is left open where the match is weak. The listing skips clone size in some rows; elsewhere it reads once, few, many or a size class.

D gene: TRBD1
V gene: TRBV6-2/TRBV6-3
J gene: TRBJ2-5
CDR3 length: 16
clone size: .
CDR3 DNA: TGTGCCAGCAGTTACATCCAGGGGGCATGGCAAGAGACCCAGTACTTC
CDR3 protein: CASSYIQGAWQETQYF

D gene: .
V gene: TRBV6-5
J gene: TRBJ1-1
CDR3 length: 15
clone size: many
CDR3 DNA: TGTGCCAGCAGTTACTCGCAAGGGGCCAACACTGAAGCTTTCTTT
CDR3 protein: CASSYSQGANTEAFF

D gene: TRBD2
V gene: TRBV12-3/TRBV12-4
J gene: TRBJ2-1
CDR3 length: 14
clone size: .
CDR3 DNA: TGTGCCAGCAGTCAGACTAGCGAATACAATGAGCAGTTCTTC
CDR3 protein: CASSQTSEYNEQFF

D gene: .
V gene: TRBV10-3
J gene: TRBJ1-2
CDR3 length: 12
clone size: .
CDR3 DNA: TGTGCCATCAGTGAGGACAGCTATGGCTACACCTTC
CDR3 protein: CAISEDSYGYTF

D gene: .
V gene: TRBV19
J gene: TRBJ2-2
CDR3 length: 16
clone size: few
CDR3 DNA: TGTGCCAGTAGTATTTTCCAGGGTCCCAACACCGGGGAGCTGTTTTTT
CDR3 protein: CASSIFQGPNTGELFF

D gene: .
V gene: TRBV29-1
J gene: TRBJ2-3
CDR3 length: 13
clone size: .
CDR3 DNA: TGCAGCGCCCGAAGAGGCGGCACGGATACGCAGTATTTT
CDR3 protein: CSARRGGTDTQYF

D gene: .
V gene: TRBV5-1
J gene: TRBJ2-1
CDR3 length: 13
clone size: many
CDR3 DNA: TGCGCCAGCAGCGCGGGACTCCCGGGTGAGCAGTTCTTC
CDR3 protein: CASSAGLPGEQFF

D gene: TRBD2
V gene: TRBV11-2
J gene: TRBJ2-1
CDR3 length: 15
clone size: many
CDR3 DNA: TGTGCCAGCAGCTTAGAAGGACTAGAGGGAAATGAGCAGTTCTTC
CDR3 protein: CASSLEGLEGNEQFF

D gene: TRBD2
V gene: TRBV7-2
J gene: TRBJ2-3
CDR3 length: 15
clone size: many
CDR3 DNA: TGTGCCAGCAGCTTAATGAGCGGGAGGACAGATACGCAGTATTTT
CDR3 protein: CASSLMSGRTDTQYF

D gene: .
V gene: TRBV5-4
J gene: TRBJ1-2
CDR3 length: 15
clone size: .
CDR3 DNA: TGTGCCAGCAGCCTTGAACAGGGCGTATTCCGGGGCTACACCTTC
CDR3 protein: CASSLEQGVFRGYTF

D gene: TRBD1
V gene: TRBV12-3/TRBV12-4
J gene: TRBJ2-1
CDR3 length: 16
clone size: few
CDR3 DNA: TGTGCCAGCAGTTTATATCTGACGACAGGGGCCCTGGAGCAGTTCTTC
CDR3 protein: CASSLYLTTGALEQFF

D gene: .
V gene: TRBV7-8
J gene: TRBJ2-1
CDR3 length: 17
clone size: many
CDR3 DNA: TGTGCCAGCAGCTCCGGTGGGAGCTTCTACTCCTACAATGAGCAGTTCTTC
CDR3 protein: CASSSGGSFYSYNEQFF

D gene: .
V gene: TRBV5-1
J gene: TRBJ2-3
CDR3 length: 12
clone size: many
CDR3 DNA: TGCGCCAGCAGCTTCGCGTCAGATACGCAGTATTTT
CDR3 protein: CASSFASDTQYF

D gene: .
V gene: TRBV7-3
J gene: TRBJ1-1
CDR3 length: 15
clone size: few
CDR3 DNA: TGTGCCAGCAGCCTGGGACTGATCCGGAACACTGAAGCTTTCTTT
CDR3 protein: CASSLGLIRNTEAFF

D gene: TRBD2
V gene: TRBV20-1
J gene: TRBJ2-1
CDR3 length: 15
clone size: .
CDR3 DNA: TGCAGTGCTAGAGTAGGCGGGAGGGCCTTCAATGAGCAGTTCTTC
CDR3 protein: CSARVGGRAFNEQFF

D gene: TRBD1
V gene: TRBV29-1
J gene: TRBJ2-7
CDR3 length: 14
clone size: .
CDR3 DNA: TGCAGCGTCGCCTCCCGGACAGGGATCTACGAGCAGTACTTC
CDR3 protein: CSVASRTGIYEQYF

D gene: .
V gene: TRBV29-1
J gene: TRBJ2-7
CDR3 length: 12
clone size: many
CDR3 DNA: TGCAGCGTTGCGGGGCTCTTATGGGGGCAGTACTTC
CDR3 protein: CSVAGLLWGQYF

D gene: TRBD2
V gene: TRBV7-3
J gene: TRBJ2-1
CDR3 length: 17
clone size: .
CDR3 DNA: TGTGCCAGCAGCTTAGCGACCGGCGGGAGGAGTAGTGGTGAGCAGTTCTTC
CDR3 protein: CASSLATGGRSSGEQFF

D gene: TRBD2
V gene: TRBV9
J gene: TRBJ2-1
CDR3 length: 17
clone size: many
CDR3 DNA: TGTGCCAGCAGCGTTACAAGCGGGAGGAGGACCTACAATGAGCAGTTCTTC
CDR3 protein: CASSVTSGRRTYNEQFF

D gene: .
V gene: TRBV12-3/TRBV12-4
J gene: TRBJ1-1
CDR3 length: 14
clone size: .
CDR3 DNA: TGTGCCAGCAGTTCCAGGGTGAAGGGCACTGAAGCTTTCTTT
CDR3 protein: CASSSRVKGTEAFF

D gene: .
V gene: TRBV20-1
J gene: TRBJ2-7
CDR3 length: 15
clone size: many
CDR3 DNA: TGCAGTGCTCTAGAGACGGCTAGCCGCTACTACGAGCAGTACTTC
CDR3 protein: CSALETASRYYEQYF

D gene: TRBD1
V gene: TRBV7-8
J gene: TRBJ2-5
CDR3 length: 16
clone size: few
CDR3 DNA: TGTGCCAGCACCGTCCCGGGACAGGGGGGAAAAGAGACCCAGTACTTC
CDR3 protein: CASTVPGQGGKETQYF

D gene: TRBD2
V gene: TRBV4-2
J gene: TRBJ2-1
CDR3 length: 18
clone size: many
CDR3 DNA: TGTGCCAGCAGCCAAGAAGTCGAACTAGCGGGACCCTACAATGAGCAGTTCTTC
CDR3 protein: CASSQEVELAGPYNEQFF

D gene: TRBD2
V gene: TRBV7-9
J gene: TRBJ2-1
CDR3 length: 16
clone size: .
CDR3 DNA: TGTGCCAGCAGCCCTATCGGGAGCGGGAGGTCCAATGAGCAGTTCTTC
CDR3 protein: CASSPIGSGRSNEQFF

D gene: .
V gene: TRBV29-1
J gene: TRBJ2-1
CDR3 length: 14
clone size: many
CDR3 DNA: TGCAGCGTTCCAGGGGTTAGCTCCTACAATGAGCAGTTCTTC
CDR3 protein: CSVPGVSSYNEQFF

D gene: .
V gene: TRBV29-1
J gene: TRBJ2-7
CDR3 length: 12
clone size: many
CDR3 DNA: TGCAGCGTTGGGCCAGGATCCTACGAGCAGTACTTC
CDR3 protein: CSVGPGSYEQYF

D gene: .
V gene: TRBV29-1
J gene: TRBJ2-1
CDR3 length: 14
clone size: few
CDR3 DNA: TGCAGCGTCTCGGGGGAGAGGACCTACAATGAGCAGTTCTTC
CDR3 protein: CSVSGERTYNEQFF

D gene: .
V gene: TRBV20-1
J gene: TRBJ1-2
CDR3 length: 15
clone size: .
CDR3 DNA: TGCAGTGCTAGAGATGTGACAGGTACACCCTATGGCTACACCTTC
CDR3 protein: CSARDVTGTPYGYTF

D gene: TRBD2
V gene: TRBV7-2
J gene: TRBJ2-7
CDR3 length: 16
clone size: .
CDR3 DNA: TGTGCCAGCAGCGCCCACCGACTAGCGGGAGGCGGCGAGCAGTACTTC
CDR3 protein: CASSAHRLAGGGEQYF

D gene: .
V gene: TRBV20-1
J gene: TRBJ2-3
CDR3 length: 15
clone size: few
CDR3 DNA: TGCAGTGATAGGGCCGTGCAGGGAAGGTCGGATACGCAGTATTTT
CDR3 protein: CSDRAVQGRSDTQYF